The 28 T cell receptor beta chains reported below all come from one sample, sequenced in a study of cytomegalovirus exposure and HLA in healthy donors. It was with 60 Vbeta and 13 Jbeta primers that the PCR ran. Method: immunoSEQ multiplex PCR; TCRdb's copy keeps in-frame clones and lacks some. The sample has approximately 220,000 clones, 60% to 85% seen once. The sequenced material came from PBMCs. The receptor set was obtained from a man aged 35-49 years in good health and CMV-seronegative.

V gene TRBV19 combines with J gene TRBJ2-1; D possibly corresponds to TRBD2 (5 bases). This CDR3 spans 16 amino acids. Germline values: CDR1 LNHDA, CDR2 SQIVND (reference sequence). Trimming pared 5 bases from V and 0 bases from J, leaving 14 bases between. This chain's CDR3 is CASSSRPGVSYNEQFF. The DNA of the CDR3 is TGTGCCAGTAGTTCCAGGCCCGGGGTCTCCTACAATGAGCAGTTCTTC. Based on the CDR3 plus reference TRBV19 and TRBJ2-1, the full variable domain is DGGITQSPKYLFRKEGQNVTLSCEQNLNHDAMYWYRQDPGQGLRLIYYSQIVNDFQKGDIAEGYSVSREKKESFPLTVTSAQKNPTAFYLCASSSRPGVSYNEQFFGPGTRLTVL.

The CDR3 is CASSTGTGITEAFF. The CDR3 DNA reads as TGTGCCAGCAGTACCGGGACAGGAATCACTGAAGCTTTCTTT. The genes are TRBV2 and TRBJ1-1; 8 nucleotides match TRBD1. Germline loops: CDR1 SNHLY, CDR2 FYNNEI. The CDR3 runs 14 residues. With 5 bases clipped from V and 4 bases from J, the junction kept 6 bases outside the gene matches.

The chain couples TRBV6-5 to TRBJ2-1; TRBD2 matches 7 bases. This CDR3 spans 15 amino acids. Looked up from germline, CDR1 is MNHEY and CDR2 is SVGAGI. J lost 4 bases, V lost 2 bases, and 5 bases had no gene match. CDR3 nucleotides: TGTGCCAGCAGTTACGGGGCTAGCGGATACAATGAGCAGTTCTTC. It specifies CASSYGASGYNEQFF.

This clone was recorded once. The chain employs TRBV4-2 and TRBJ2-1; 7 positions match TRBD2. This CDR3 spans 15 amino acids. V dropped 0 bases and J dropped 5; count of bases not matched to a gene: 4. Germline lookup yields CDR1 LGHNA and CDR2 YNFKEQ. The CDR3: CASSQDLLADNEQFF. The CDR3 region has the DNA TGTGCCAGCAGCCAAGATCTCCTAGCGGACAATGAGCAGTTCTTC.

The chain is built from TRBV5-6 and TRBJ1-2; D is unresolved. V shed 4 bases and J shed 4 bases, with 14 bases lying between them. CDR3 length equals 14 residues. Per germline, CDR1 SGHDT and CDR2 YYEEEE. CDR3 sequence reads: CASSPGAKAYGYTF. In nucleotides, the CDR3 is TGTGCCAGCAGCCCGGGAGCCAAGGCCTATGGCTACACCTTC.

The rearrangement joins TRBV18 to TRBJ2-3, with 8 bases lining up with TRBD2. This CDR3 spans 17 amino acids. Germline CDR1 KGHSH, CDR2 LQKENI. The trim removed 3 bases at V and 3 bases at J, leaving 11 bases unmatched. The chain's CDR3 is CASSPQGGGRRTDTQYF. The CDR3 nucleotides read TGTGCCAGCTCACCCCAAGGCGGGGGGAGAAGGACAGATACGCAGTATTTT.

The chain links TRBV5-4 to TRBJ2-3, with D perhaps TRBD2 (6 bases). Germline CDR1 SGHNT, CDR2 YYREEE (reference sequence). Trimming shortened V by 4 bases and J by 2 bases, and 14 bases separated the two germline ends. The CDR3 loop spans 15 amino acids. This CDR3 reads CASSPGRGSTDTQYF. CDR3 DNA sequence: TGTGCCAGCAGCCCAGGACGGGGGTCCACAGATACGCAGTATTTT.

The chain carries TRBV11-3 and TRBJ1-6; D may be TRBD1 (6 bases). Trimming pared 8 bases from V and 6 bases from J, leaving 11 bases between. This CDR3 is 13 amino acids long. Germline V CDR1 and CDR2: SGHNT, YENEEA. CDR3 DNA sequence: TGTGCCAGCTCCCAGGGGACTAATTCACCCCTCCACTTT. Translation gives CASSQGTNSPLHF. The entire variable domain, with the rest obtained from reference TRBV11-3 and TRBJ1-6, is as follows: EAGVVQSPRYKIIEKKQPVAFWCNPISGHNTLYWYLQNLGQGPELLIRYENEEAVDDSQLPKDRFSAERLKGVDSTLKIQPAELGDSAVYLCASSQGTNSPLHFGNGTRLTVT.

The chain uses TRBV10-1 and TRBJ2-1, with 10 bases matching TRBD2. Losses at the gene ends were 0 bases for V and 2 bases for J; bases not matched to a gene: 4. CDR3 length: 17 amino acids. Looked up from germline, CDR1 is WNHNN and CDR2 is SYGVQD (reference sequence). The CDR3, as DNA: TGCGCCAGCAGTGAGTCCCGTGGACTAGCGGCCTACAATGAGCAGTTCTTC. Translation gives CASSESRGLAAYNEQFF.

The chain is built from TRBV7-3 and TRBJ1-1, with D perhaps matching TRBD1 (6 bases). The CDR3 contains 13 residues. Trimming removed 5 bases from V and 4 bases from J, with 11 bases in between. Germline loops: CDR1 SGHTA, CDR2 FQGTGA. The CDR3 sequence: CASSLNRVTEAFF. The CDR3 DNA reads as TGTGCCAGCAGCCTAAACAGGGTCACTGAAGCTTTCTTT.

The chain is built from TRBV5-1 and TRBJ2-3, with 8 nucleotides matching TRBD2. CDR3 length: 15 residues. The germline CDR1 and CDR2 sequences are SGHRS and YFSETQ. The V gene end was trimmed by 4 bases and the J gene end by 5 bases; junction bases not matched to a gene: 9. In DNA, the CDR3 is TGCGCCAGCAGCCCAAAGGAGCGGGAGTTAGATACGCAGTATTTT. Amino acid sequence: CASSPKERELDTQYF.

On this clone itself: This sample also contains other DNA sequences that code for the same CDR3. The chain couples TRBV7-3 to TRBJ2-1, with D possibly being TRBD2 (6 bases). Trimming pared 3 bases from V and 4 bases from J, leaving 16 bases between. Per germline, CDR1 SGHTA and CDR2 FQGTGA. CDR3 length: 16 amino acids. The CDR3 bases are TGTGCCAGCAGCTTCTCCGGGACTTTCCTTTACAATGAGCAGTTCTTC. Its translation is CASSFSGTFLYNEQFF. The full variable domain, its missing parts supplied by reference TRBV7-3 and TRBJ2-1, is GAGVSQTPSNKVTEKGKYVELRCDPISGHTALYWYRQSLGQGPEFLIYFQGTGAADDSGLPNDRFFAVRPEGSVSTLKIQRTERGDSAVYLCASSFSGTFLYNEQFFGPGTRLTVL.

The chain has TRBV5-1 and TRBJ1-2; D is perhaps TRBD1 (6 bases). Trimming left V 4 bases short and J 7 bases short, with 26 bases between. CDR3 length: 17 amino acids. CDR1 and CDR2 from the germline V gene are SGHRS and YFSETQ. The CDR3 here is CASSPGLNHGTQSGYTF. The DNA for the CDR3 is TGCGCCAGCAGCCCCGGACTTAACCACGGGACACAGTCTGGCTACACCTTC.

The chain has TRBV5-3 and TRBJ1-5, with 8 bases aligning to TRBD1. TRBV5-3 counts as an open reading frame of uncertain function. The J segment lost 4 bases and the V segment lost 0 bases, leaving 6 bases of the junction unmatched. CDR3 length: 16 amino acids. CDR3 residues: CARSLESGGQNQPQHF. The CDR3, as DNA: TGTGCCAGAAGCTTGGAGTCAGGGGGCCAAAATCAGCCCCAGCATTTT.

The chain has TRBV27 and TRBJ2-5; TRBD2 aligns across 14 bases. Germline V gives CDR1 MNHEY, CDR2 SMNVEV (reference sequence). CDR3 length equals 15 residues. The V gene end was trimmed by 6 bases and the J gene end by 3 bases; junction bases not matched to a gene: 3. Here the CDR3 reads CASRGLAGAEETQYF. Written as DNA, the CDR3 is TGTGCCAGCAGGGGACTAGCGGGGGCCGAAGAGACCCAGTACTTC.

The V call is TRBV13, the J call TRBJ2-5; possibly TRBD2 for D (5 bases). The CDR3 has 15 amino acids. Per the germline V gene, CDR1 is PRHDT and CDR2 is FYEKMQ (reference sequence). Deletions cut 3 bases from V and 1 base from J, with 12 bases between. The CDR3, as DNA: TGTGCCAGCAGCTTGTCGCGTCGGGGCCAAGAGACCCAGTACTTC. It is translated as CASSLSRRGQETQYF.

V gene TRBV5-4 combines with J gene TRBJ2-4; 8 nucleotides align to TRBD1. J was trimmed by 0 bases and V by 4 bases; bases with no gene match: 6. The CDR3 runs 16 residues. Germline V gives CDR1 SGHNT, CDR2 YYREEE (reference sequence). The CDR3 loop reads CASSPGTGLAKNIQYF. Written as DNA, the CDR3 is TGTGCCAGCAGCCCGGGGACAGGCCTAGCCAAAAACATTCAGTACTTC.

This clone was counted a single time. The V call is TRBV6-5, the J call TRBJ1-1, with TRBD1 matching over 8 bases. V dropped 6 bases and J dropped 0; count of bases not matched to a gene: 6. CDR1 is MNHEY and CDR2 is SVGAGI in the germline V gene. The CDR3 spans 15 residues. The CDR3 reads CASSRRTGLNTEAFF. CDR3 in DNA: TGTGCCAGCAGCCGTCGGACAGGGTTGAACACTGAAGCTTTCTTT.

This clone was detected many times. This chain uses TRBV7-3 with TRBJ2-1; TRBD2 matches 8 bases. The germline V gene encodes CDR1 SGHTA and CDR2 FQGTGA. The CDR3 totals 13 residues. V was clipped by 4 bases and J by 8 bases; unmatched bases: 4. The CDR3 DNA reads as TGTGCCAGCAGCTCGAAAGCGGGGGATGAGCAGTTCTTC. Amino acid sequence: CASSSKAGDEQFF.

The rearrangement joins TRBV9 to TRBJ2-1; 8 bases match TRBD2. Losses at the gene ends were 4 bases for V and 4 bases for J; bases not matched to a gene: 10. CDR1 is SGDLS and CDR2 is YYNGEE in the germline V gene. The CDR3 covers 16 residues. The CDR3 sequence: CASSPSGSGVYNEQFF. CDR3 DNA sequence: TGTGCCAGCAGCCCCTCGGGTAGCGGGGTTTACAATGAGCAGTTCTTC. The full variable domain, with the rest looked up from reference TRBV9 and TRBJ2-1, is DSGVTQTPKHLITATGQRVTLRCSPRSGDLSVYWYQQSLDQGLQFLIQYYNGEERAKGNILERFSAQQFPDLHSELNLSSLELGDSALYFCASSPSGSGVYNEQFFGPGTRLTVL.

The chain recombines TRBV11-2 with TRBJ2-7; weak D call: TRBD2 (5 bases). CDR3 length: 13 amino acids. Trimming pared 4 bases from V and 5 bases from J, leaving 12 bases between. Germline CDR1 SGHAT, CDR2 FQNNGV. The CDR3 DNA reads as TGTGCCAGCAGCTCCGGGGTGAAGGACGAGCAGTACTTC. Its translation is CASSSGVKDEQYF.

The chain has TRBV7-3 and TRBJ2-7; TRBD2 matches 13 bases. V lost 5 bases, J lost 3 bases, and 4 bases stayed unmatched. Looked up from germline, CDR1 is SGHTA and CDR2 is FQGTGA. The CDR3 consists of 15 residues. This CDR3 is CASSLTSGRGYEQYF. CDR3 nucleotides: TGTGCCAGCAGCCTCACTAGCGGGAGGGGCTACGAGCAGTACTTC.

The chain joins TRBV2 to TRBJ1-6; no clear D gene. Looked up from germline, CDR1 is SNHLY and CDR2 is FYNNEI. This CDR3 is built from 15 residues. V shed 3 bases and J shed 2 bases, with 8 bases lying between them. CDR3 protein: CASSDPPPYNSPLHF. The CDR3 nucleotides read TGTGCCAGCAGTGACCCTCCCCCCTATAATTCACCCCTCCACTTT.

The chain carries TRBV5-8 and TRBJ1-5; 11 bases agree with TRBD1. The junction had 9 bases not matched to a gene; V was cut back by 4 bases and J by 3 bases. Germline V gene sequence: CDR1 SGHTS, CDR2 YDEGEE. The CDR3 has 17 residues. The CDR3 DNA is TGTGCCAGCAGCGGAAGGACAGGGGGCTATGACAATCAGCCCCAGCATTTT. It yields the protein CASSGRTGGYDNQPQHF.

The CDR3 reads CASSLWAGTSPQHF. The CDR3 bases are TGTGCCAGCAGTTTATGGGCGGGAACCTCCCCCCAGCATTTT. V and J are TRBV28 and TRBJ1-5, with no clear D. Germline V gene data show CDR1 as MDHEN and CDR2 as SYDVKM. The CDR3 spans 14 residues. V shed 0 bases and J shed 10 bases, with 13 bases lying between them.

This clone has just a few counts. This rearrangement joins TRBV6-5 to TRBJ2-1; D is ambiguous. V was trimmed by 6 bases and J by 5 bases, leaving 11 bases between them. The germline gives CDR1 MNHEY, CDR2 SVGAGI. CDR3 length equals 13 residues. The CDR3 bases are TGTGCCAGCAGACACCTAGACCACAATGAGCAGTTCTTC. The encoded protein is CASRHLDHNEQFF.

CDR3 DNA sequence: TGTGCCAGCAGTGACAGGGAAGGGGTCGAAGCTTTCTTT. It specifies CASSDREGVEAFF. The chain employs TRBV6-4 and TRBJ1-1; D perhaps matches TRBD1 (5 bases). The CDR3 is 13 residues long. Germline V gene sequence: CDR1 MRHNA, CDR2 SNTAGT. The V gene lost 2 bases and the J gene lost 8 bases, with 12 bases spanning the gap.

V and J are TRBV5-1 and TRBJ2-2; D not resolved. CDR1 is SGHRS and CDR2 is YFSETQ in the germline V gene. Between the trimmed V and J ends, which lost 4 bases and 5 bases, there was a span of 18 bases. The CDR3 contains 16 residues. CDR3 nucleotides: TGCGCCAGCAGCGTGGACCAGCCGCGGCAGACCGGGGAGCTGTTTTTT. Encoded protein: CASSVDQPRQTGELFF.